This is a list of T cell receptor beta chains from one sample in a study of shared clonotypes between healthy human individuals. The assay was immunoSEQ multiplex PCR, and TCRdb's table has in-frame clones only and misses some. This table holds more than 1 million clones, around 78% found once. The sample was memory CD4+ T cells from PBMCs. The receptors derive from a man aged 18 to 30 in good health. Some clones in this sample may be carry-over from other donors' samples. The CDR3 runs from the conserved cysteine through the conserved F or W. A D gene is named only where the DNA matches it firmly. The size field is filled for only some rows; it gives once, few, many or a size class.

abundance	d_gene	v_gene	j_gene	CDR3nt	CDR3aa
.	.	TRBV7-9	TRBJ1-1	TGTGCCAGCAGCGGCGGAAGTGAAGCTTTCTTT	CASSGGSEAFF
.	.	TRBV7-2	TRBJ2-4	TGTGCCAGCAGCGAACCGACTCTTACCAAAAACATTCAGTACTTC	CASSEPTLTKNIQYF
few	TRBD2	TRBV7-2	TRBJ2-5	TGTGCCAGCAGCTTAGTTCCAGCGGGAGGATCAGAGACCCAGTACTTC	CASSLVPAGGSETQYF
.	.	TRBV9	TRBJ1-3	TGTGCCAGCAGCGGGCGGACAACTGGAAACACCATATATTTT	CASSGRTTGNTIYF
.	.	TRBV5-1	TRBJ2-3	TGCGCCAGCAGCTACTCCGGGACTACAGATACGCAGTATTTT	CASSYSGTTDTQYF
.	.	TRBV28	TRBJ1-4	TGTGCCAGCAGGCAGGGGAATGAAAAACTGTTTTTT	CASRQGNEKLFF
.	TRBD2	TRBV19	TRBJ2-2	TGTGCCAGTACCCGGACTAGCGGATACACCGGGGAGCTGTTTTTT	CASTRTSGYTGELFF
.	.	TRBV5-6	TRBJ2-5	TGTGCCAGCAGCTTGCGGGGGAACGGAGAGACCCAGTACTTC	CASSLRGNGETQYF
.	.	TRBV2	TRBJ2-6	TGTGCCAGTTGTTACTCTGGGGCCAACGTCCTGACTTTC	CASCYSGANVLTF
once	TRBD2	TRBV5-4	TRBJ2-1	TGTGCCAGCAGCAGAACTAGCGGGAGTTTCAATGAGCAGTTCTTC	CASSRTSGSFNEQFF
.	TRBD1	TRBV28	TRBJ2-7	TGTGCCAGCAGTTTACCGGGACAGGGAATACAGGAGCAGTACTTC	CASSLPGQGIQEQYF
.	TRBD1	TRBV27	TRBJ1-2	TGTGCCAGCAGCCCCGCGGGACAGACCACCTATGGCTACACCTTC	CASSPAGQTTYGYTF
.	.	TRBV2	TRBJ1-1	TGTGCCAGTACAGAGTATCTTCTCGAACCGAACACTGAAGCTTTCTTT	CASTEYLLEPNTEAFF
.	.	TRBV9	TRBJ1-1	TGTGCCAGCAGCGGGGATCCCCTCGGCACTGAAGCTTTCTTT	CASSGDPLGTEAFF
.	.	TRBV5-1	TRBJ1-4	TGCGCCAGCAGCCTCTTGGGGCAGGGGACTAATGAAAAACTGTTTTTT	CASSLLGQGTNEKLFF
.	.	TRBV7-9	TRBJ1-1	TGTGCCAGCAGCTTCCCTCCAGGGAACACTGAAGCTTTCTTT	CASSFPPGNTEAFF
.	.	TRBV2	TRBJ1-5	TGTGCCAGCAGCCCTCCTGCGGAGGCACAACAGCCCCAGCATTTT	CASSPPAEAQQPQHF
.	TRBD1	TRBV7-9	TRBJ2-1	TGTGCCAGCAGCTCCTACAGGGGGTCCAACAATGAGCAGTTCTTC	CASSSYRGSNNEQFF
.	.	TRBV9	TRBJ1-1	TGTGCCAGCAGCGTAGAGGCAAGAATGAACACTGAAGCTTTCTTT	CASSVEARMNTEAFF
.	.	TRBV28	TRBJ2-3	TGTGCCAGCAGTTTACCCGGGACACCCCGCAAGAATACGCAGTATTTT	CASSLPGTPRKNTQYF
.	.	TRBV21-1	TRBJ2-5	TGTGCCAGCGGGACAGGAAACCAAGAGACCCAGTACTTC	CASGTGNQETQYF
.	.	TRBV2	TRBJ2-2	TGTGCCAGCAGTGCTTTTGCCGGGGAGCTGTTTTTT	CASSAFAGELFF
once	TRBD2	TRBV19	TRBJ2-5	TGTGCCAGTAGTCTAGCGGGATTTGAGACCCAGTACTTC	CASSLAGFETQYF
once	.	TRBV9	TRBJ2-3	TGTGCCAGCAGTGCCTCGGGCAGACCAACCACAGATACGCAGTATTTT	CASSASGRPTTDTQYF
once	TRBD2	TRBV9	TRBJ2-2	TGTGCCAGCAGCGTAGATCCGGGAGGTGGGGAGCTGTTTTTT	CASSVDPGGGELFF
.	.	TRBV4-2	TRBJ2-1	TGTGCCAGCAGCCAAGGGATGTCGCCTGTCTTCTATGAGCAGTTCTTC	CASSQGMSPVFYEQFF
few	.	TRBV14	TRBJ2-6	TGTGCCAGCAGCCGCCAGGCCGGGACACTGACTGGGGCCAACGTCCTGACTTTC	CASSRQAGTLTGANVLTF
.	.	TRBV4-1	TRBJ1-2	TGCGCCAGCAGCCAAGACGGCTATGGCTACACCTTC	CASSQDGYGYTF
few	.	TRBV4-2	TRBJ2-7	TGTGCCAGCAGCGGTGTTGGGGTGGGGAACTACGAGCAGTACTTC	CASSGVGVGNYEQYF
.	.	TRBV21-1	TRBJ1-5	TGTGCCAGCAGCTATAAGGACAGTAGCAATCAGCCCCAGCATTTT	CASSYKDSSNQPQHF
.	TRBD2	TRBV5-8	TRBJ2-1	TGTGCCAGCAGCCGAGGACTAGCGGGAGCAGTGCATGAGCAGTTCTTC	CASSRGLAGAVHEQFF
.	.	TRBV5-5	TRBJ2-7	TGTGCCAGCAGCCCGGACAGATCCTACGAGCAGTACTTC	CASSPDRSYEQYF
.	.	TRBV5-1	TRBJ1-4	TGCGCCAGCAGCTCCACTCCGTCCGCAACTAATGAAAAACTGTTTTTT	CASSSTPSATNEKLFF
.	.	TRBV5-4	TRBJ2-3	TGTGCCAGCAGCTTGCAGTTTGCGGGGGATACGCAGTATTTT	CASSLQFAGDTQYF
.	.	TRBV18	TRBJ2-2	TGTGCCAGCTCACCAGCAAGTAGGGCCGGGGAGCTGTTTTTT	CASSPASRAGELFF
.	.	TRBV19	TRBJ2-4	TGTGCCAGTGATAATCTGGGGCAAAACATTCAGTACTTC	CASDNLGQNIQYF
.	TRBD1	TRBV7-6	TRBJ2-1	TGTGCCAGCAGCTCCTATAACCCTGCAGGGGGCGGATCCTACAATGAGCAGTTCTTC	CASSSYNPAGGGSYNEQFF
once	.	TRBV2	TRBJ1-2	TGTGCCAGCAGTGAACTTAGGGCAGGATATGGCTACACCTTC	CASSELRAGYGYTF
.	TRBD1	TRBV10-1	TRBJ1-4	TGCGCCAGCAGTGAGGGACAGGGGGCCGATAATGAAAAACTGTTTTTT	CASSEGQGADNEKLFF
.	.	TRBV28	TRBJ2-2	TGTGCCAGCAGTTTCGCGGGACCTTGGGCCGGGGAGCTGTTTTTT	CASSFAGPWAGELFF
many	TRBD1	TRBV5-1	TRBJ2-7	TGCGCCAGCAGCACCGGACAGGGGGCCTACGAGCAGTACTTC	CASSTGQGAYEQYF
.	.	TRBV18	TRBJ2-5	TGTGCCAGCTCAGGGCAAGAGACCCAGTACTTC	CASSGQETQYF